These T cell receptor beta chains were read from a single sample in a study of persistence of HIV-infected CD4 T cells. Their recognized antigens are unknown. Sequencing was performed with immunoSEQ multiplex PCR; in TCRdb, only in-frame clones are kept and a portion is missing. The sample comprises 35,000 to 55,000 clones, around 90% of which are singletons, and 0.4% to 0.6% rests with the top ten. The source was CD4+ T cells sorted from PBMCs after roughly 20-hour stimulation, collected from a patient who received antiretroviral therapy. All receptors come from an adult woman with HIV who was CMV-seropositive. Both conserved end residues are part of each CDR3. Each record gives: D gene, J gene, clone size, V gene, CDR3 protein, CDR3 DNA. D genes are given only for firm matches. For some rows the clone size is stated as once, few or many, or as a class when expanded; others skip it.

.	TRBJ1-4	.	TRBV15	CATSRVGEWGEKLFF	TGTGCCACCAGCAGAGTGGGGGAGTGGGGTGAAAAACTGTTTTTT
.	TRBJ2-3	.	TRBV6-4	CASSAQGIGTDTQYF	TGTGCCAGCAGTGCCCAGGGGATAGGCACAGATACGCAGTATTTT
.	TRBJ2-5	.	TRBV5-4	CASSPRTLFGQETQYF	TGTGCCAGCAGCCCCCGGACTCTCTTCGGGCAGGAGACCCAGTACTTC
.	TRBJ2-1	.	TRBV6-1	CASSAIRDWGALNEQFF	TGTGCCAGCAGTGCGATACGAGACTGGGGGGCTCTCAATGAGCAGTTCTTC
.	TRBJ1-2	.	TRBV27	CASSYGGLSSNYGYTF	TGTGCCAGCAGCTATGGAGGACTCTCCTCTAACTATGGCTACACCTTC
.	TRBJ2-1	.	TRBV7-9	CASSEGNEQFF	TGTGCCAGCAGCGAGGGAAATGAGCAGTTCTTC
TRBD1	TRBJ2-2	.	TRBV11-3	CASSSRDSYTGELFF	TGTGCCAGCAGCTCCCGGGACAGCTACACCGGGGAGCTGTTTTTT
.	TRBJ1-3	.	TRBV7-6	CASSLGSGNTIYF	TGTGCCAGCAGCTTGGGTTCTGGAAACACCATATATTTT
TRBD1	TRBJ2-7	.	TRBV19	CASSRGGYYEQYF	TGTGCCAGTAGTCGAGGGGGCTACTACGAGCAGTACTTC
.	TRBJ1-1	.	TRBV6-1	CASSERQIAPAFF	TGTGCCAGCAGTGAACGACAAATCGCGCCGGCTTTCTTT
.	TRBJ1-6	.	TRBV5-1	CASSLAGGNNSPLHF	TGCGCCAGCAGCTTGGCCGGTGGCAATAATTCACCCCTCCACTTT
.	TRBJ2-2	.	TRBV28	CASIETGVTGELFF	TGTGCCAGCATAGAGACAGGAGTGACCGGGGAGCTGTTTTTT
.	TRBJ1-2	.	TRBV19	CASSIQGNYGYTF	TGTGCCAGTAGTATACAGGGAAACTATGGCTACACCTTC
TRBD1	TRBJ1-1	.	TRBV25-1	CASKGTGLNTEAFF	TGTGCCAGCAAAGGGACAGGGCTTAACACTGAAGCTTTCTTT
.	TRBJ1-3	.	TRBV4-2	CASSQDQGVGVGNTIYF	TGTGCCAGCAGCCAAGATCAGGGTGTGGGGGTCGGAAACACCATATATTTT
.	TRBJ2-3	.	TRBV29-1	CSVYGGDYTDTQYF	TGCAGCGTCTACGGCGGGGATTACACAGATACGCAGTATTTT
.	TRBJ2-1	.	TRBV6-5	CASRKDGVIVEQFF	TGTGCCAGCAGAAAGGACGGGGTGATAGTTGAGCAGTTCTTC
.	TRBJ1-6	.	TRBV2	CASRGPSGAINSPLHF	TGTGCCAGCAGGGGACCCTCAGGGGCCATTAATTCACCCCTCCACTTT
.	TRBJ2-7	.	TRBV6-5	CASSRTPLGEQYF	TGTGCCAGCAGTCGGACTCCTCTGGGTGAGCAGTACTTC
.	TRBJ1-1	.	TRBV2	CASGQREAFF	TGTGCCAGCGGACAGCGAGAAGCTTTCTTT
.	TRBJ2-2	.	TRBV10-1	CASSDHGPNTGELFF	TGCGCCAGCAGTGACCACGGGCCGAACACCGGGGAGCTGTTTTTT
.	TRBJ1-2	.	TRBV4-1	CASSRTGTGGYTF	TGCGCCAGCAGCCGTACAGGGACTGGAGGCTACACCTTC
.	TRBJ1-1	.	TRBV11-2	CASSLQGYTEAFF	TGTGCCAGCAGCTTACAGGGATACACTGAAGCTTTCTTT
.	TRBJ2-1	.	TRBV3-1/TRBV3-2	CASSQEGGQQFF	TGTGCCAGCAGCCAAGAAGGAGGTCAGCAGTTCTTC
TRBD2	TRBJ2-3	.	TRBV7-8	CASSREGGDTQYF	TGTGCCAGCAGCCGGGAGGGGGGAGATACGCAGTATTTT
TRBD1	TRBJ2-7	few	TRBV6-5	CASSSQGARSYEQYF	TGTGCCAGCAGCTCACAGGGGGCGCGATCCTACGAGCAGTACTTC
.	TRBJ2-5	.	TRBV5-1	CASSQVPETQYF	TGCGCCAGCAGCCAGGTCCCGGAGACCCAGTACTTC
TRBD1	TRBJ1-4	.	TRBV7-2	CASSLVPGGNEKLFF	TGTGCCAGCAGCTTAGTCCCAGGGGGTAATGAAAAACTGTTTTTT
.	TRBJ2-1	.	TRBV7-3	CASSLFLAQNNEQFF	TGTGCCAGCAGCTTATTTCTAGCCCAGAACAATGAGCAGTTCTTC
.	TRBJ1-4	.	TRBV12-3/TRBV12-4	CASHPRGDEKLFF	TGTGCCAGCCACCCACGGGGTGATGAAAAACTGTTTTTT
TRBD1	TRBJ1-5	.	TRBV7-3	CASSLRSCGQELNQPQHF	TGTGCCAGCAGCTTACGGTCCTGTGGACAGGAGTTAAATCAGCCCCAGCATTTT
.	TRBJ1-5	.	TRBV10-3	CAISGWEKDSNQPQHF	TGTGCCATCAGTGGATGGGAAAAGGATAGCAATCAGCCCCAGCATTTT
.	TRBJ1-5	.	TRBV5-1	CASSPGGAGQPQHF	TGCGCCAGCAGCCCTGGGGGGGCCGGTCAGCCCCAGCATTTT
TRBD2	TRBJ2-1	.	TRBV4-1	CASSQEVAGGQYPYNEQFF	TGCGCCAGCAGCCAAGAGGTAGCGGGGGGCCAATATCCCTACAATGAGCAGTTCTTC
.	TRBJ1-2	few	TRBV13	CASSLQTGGYTF	TGTGCCAGCAGCTTACAGACCGGTGGCTACACCTTC
.	TRBJ1-1	.	TRBV12-3/TRBV12-4	CASSNPLEIEAFF	TGTGCCAGCAGCAACCCTCTTGAGATTGAAGCTTTCTTT
TRBD1	TRBJ2-1	.	TRBV6-5	CASSLTGTGWFF	TGTGCCAGCAGCTTAACCGGGACAGGGTGGTTCTTC
.	TRBJ2-3	.	TRBV29-1	CSVDFSTTQYF	TGCAGCGTTGATTTCAGCACTACGCAGTATTTT
TRBD1	TRBJ1-1	.	TRBV6-2/TRBV6-3	CASTPNRGVVATEAFF	TGTGCCAGCACCCCAAACAGGGGGGTGGTCGCCACTGAAGCTTTCTTT
.	TRBJ2-5	.	TRBV7-6	CASSLIGGGPEETQYF	TGTGCCAGCAGCTTAATAGGGGGGGGGCCTGAAGAGACCCAGTACTTC